The 3 T cell receptor beta chains below were found in one sample sequenced in a study of a mutant IDH1 vaccine in newly diagnosed glioma. TCRdb keeps only in-frame clones here, not all; method: immunoSEQ multiplex PCR. Among about 38,000 clones, approximately 80% were seen once, and the ten largest hold roughly 5.5%. The antigens for these receptors are not known. Time point described: week 5, during vaccination. Every single dose of the vaccine, 300 ug of mutant IDH1 20-mer peptide, came with topical imiquimod. Here the sequenced sample was PBMCs, taken from a glioma patient whose treatment included an IDH1 peptide vaccine. These receptor sequences come from a man aged 35-49 years with glioma.

The chain is built from TRBV6-5 and TRBJ2-5; tentative D call: TRBD1 (6 bases). This CDR3 has 13 amino acids. Germline-derived CDR1 and CDR2 are MNHEY and SVGAGI. V was cut by 6 bases and J by 5 bases, with 13 bases left in between. DNA of the CDR3: TGTGCCAGCAGGAGGGACATCAGGGAGACCCAGTACTTC. Translated, it gives CASRRDIRETQYF.

The chain combines TRBV28 with TRBJ1-2; no clear D. With 4 bases removed from V and 3 bases from J, the gap between germline ends came to 9 bases. CDR1 MDHEN and CDR2 SYDVKM come from the germline V gene. The CDR3 contains 13 residues. DNA for the CDR3: TGTGCCAGCAGTTCCCTGACTGACTATGGCTACACCTTC. Translated, it gives CASSSLTDYGYTF.

The chain couples TRBV4-2 to TRBJ1-6; TRBD1 agrees at 10 bases. The germline V gene encodes CDR1 LGHNA and CDR2 YNFKEQ. This CDR3 region has 15 residues. V lost 1 base, J lost 17 bases, and 11 bases stayed unmatched. Here the CDR3 reads CASSQGVFPGQGIHF. Here the CDR3 DNA reads TGTGCCAGCAGCCAAGGGGTTTTTCCGGGACAGGGGATCCACTTT.